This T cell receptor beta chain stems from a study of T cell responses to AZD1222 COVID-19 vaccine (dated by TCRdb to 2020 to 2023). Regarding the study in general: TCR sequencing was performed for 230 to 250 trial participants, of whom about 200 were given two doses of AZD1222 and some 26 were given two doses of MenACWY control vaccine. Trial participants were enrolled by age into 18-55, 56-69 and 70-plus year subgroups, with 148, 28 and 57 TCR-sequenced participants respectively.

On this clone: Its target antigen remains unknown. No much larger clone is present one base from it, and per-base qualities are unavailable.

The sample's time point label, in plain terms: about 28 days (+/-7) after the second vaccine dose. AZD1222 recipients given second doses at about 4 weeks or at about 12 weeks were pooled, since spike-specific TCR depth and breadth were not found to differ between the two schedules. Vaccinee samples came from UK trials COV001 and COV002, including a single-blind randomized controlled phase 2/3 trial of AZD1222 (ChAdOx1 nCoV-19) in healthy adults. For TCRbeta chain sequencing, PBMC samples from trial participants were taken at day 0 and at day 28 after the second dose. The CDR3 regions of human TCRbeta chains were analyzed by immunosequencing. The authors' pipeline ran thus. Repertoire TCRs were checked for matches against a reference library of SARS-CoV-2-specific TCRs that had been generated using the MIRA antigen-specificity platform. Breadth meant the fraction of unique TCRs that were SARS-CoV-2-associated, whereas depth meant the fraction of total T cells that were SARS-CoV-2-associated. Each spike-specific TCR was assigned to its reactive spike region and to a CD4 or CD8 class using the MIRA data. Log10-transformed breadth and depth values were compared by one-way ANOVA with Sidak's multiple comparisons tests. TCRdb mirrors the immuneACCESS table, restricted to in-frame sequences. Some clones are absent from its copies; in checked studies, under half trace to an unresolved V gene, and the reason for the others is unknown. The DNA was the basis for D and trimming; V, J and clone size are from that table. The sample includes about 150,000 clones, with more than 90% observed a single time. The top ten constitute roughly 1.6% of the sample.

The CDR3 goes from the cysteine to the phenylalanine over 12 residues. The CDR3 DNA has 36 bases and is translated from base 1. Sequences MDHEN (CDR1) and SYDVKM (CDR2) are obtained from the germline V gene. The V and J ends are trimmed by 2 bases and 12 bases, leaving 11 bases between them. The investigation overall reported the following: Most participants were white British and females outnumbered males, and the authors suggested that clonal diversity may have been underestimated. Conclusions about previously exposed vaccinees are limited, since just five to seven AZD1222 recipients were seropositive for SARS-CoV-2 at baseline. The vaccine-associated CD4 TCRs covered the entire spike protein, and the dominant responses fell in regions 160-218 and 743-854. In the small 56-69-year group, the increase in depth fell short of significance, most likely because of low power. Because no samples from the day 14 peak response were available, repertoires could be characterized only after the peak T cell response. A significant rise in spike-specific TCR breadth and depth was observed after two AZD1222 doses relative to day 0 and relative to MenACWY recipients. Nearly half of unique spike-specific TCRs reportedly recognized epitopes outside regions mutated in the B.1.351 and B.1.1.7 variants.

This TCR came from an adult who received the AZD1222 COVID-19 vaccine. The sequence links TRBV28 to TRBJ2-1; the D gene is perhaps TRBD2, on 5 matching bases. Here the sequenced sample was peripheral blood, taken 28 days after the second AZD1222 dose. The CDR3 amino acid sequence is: CASSLRWAGQFF. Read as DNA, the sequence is TGTGCCAGCAGTTTACGGTGGGCGGGGCAGTTCTTC. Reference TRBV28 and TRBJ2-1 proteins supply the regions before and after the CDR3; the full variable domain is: DVKVTQSSRYLVKRTGEKVFLECVQDMDHENMFWYRQDPGLGLRLIYFSYDVKMKEKGDIPEGYSVSREKKERFSLILESASTNQTSMYLCASSLRWAGQFFGPGTRLTVL.